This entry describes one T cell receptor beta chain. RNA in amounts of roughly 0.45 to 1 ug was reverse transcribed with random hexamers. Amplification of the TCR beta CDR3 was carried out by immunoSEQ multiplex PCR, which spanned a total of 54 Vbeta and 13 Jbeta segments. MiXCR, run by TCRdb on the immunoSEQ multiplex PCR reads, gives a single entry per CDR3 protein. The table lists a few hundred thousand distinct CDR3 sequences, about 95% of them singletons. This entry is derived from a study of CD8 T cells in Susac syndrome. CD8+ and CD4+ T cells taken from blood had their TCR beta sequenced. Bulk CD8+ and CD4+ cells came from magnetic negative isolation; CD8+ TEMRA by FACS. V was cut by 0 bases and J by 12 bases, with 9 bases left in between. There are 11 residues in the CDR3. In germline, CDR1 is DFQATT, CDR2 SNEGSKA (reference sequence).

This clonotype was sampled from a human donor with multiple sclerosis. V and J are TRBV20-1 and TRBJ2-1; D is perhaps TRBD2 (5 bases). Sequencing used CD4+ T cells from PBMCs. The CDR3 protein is CSARDRGRQFF. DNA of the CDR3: TGCAGTGCTAGAGATCGAGGGAGGCAGTTCTTC.